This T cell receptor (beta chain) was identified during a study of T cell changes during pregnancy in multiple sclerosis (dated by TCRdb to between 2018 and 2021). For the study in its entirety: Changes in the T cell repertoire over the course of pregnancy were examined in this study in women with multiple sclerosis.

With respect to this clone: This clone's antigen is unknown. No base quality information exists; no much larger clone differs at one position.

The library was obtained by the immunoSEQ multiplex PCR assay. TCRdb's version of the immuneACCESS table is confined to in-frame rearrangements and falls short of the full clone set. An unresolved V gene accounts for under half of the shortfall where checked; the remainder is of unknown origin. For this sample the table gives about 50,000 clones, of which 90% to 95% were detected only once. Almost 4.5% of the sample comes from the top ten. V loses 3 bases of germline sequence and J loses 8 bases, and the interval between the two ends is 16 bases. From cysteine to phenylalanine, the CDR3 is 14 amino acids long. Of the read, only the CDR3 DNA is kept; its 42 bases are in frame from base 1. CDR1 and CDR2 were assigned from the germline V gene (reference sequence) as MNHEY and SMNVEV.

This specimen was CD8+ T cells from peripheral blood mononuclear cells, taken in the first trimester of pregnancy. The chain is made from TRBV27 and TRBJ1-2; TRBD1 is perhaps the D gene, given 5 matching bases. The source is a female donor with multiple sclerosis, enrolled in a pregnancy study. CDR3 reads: CASSFGTPLWGYTF. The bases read TGTGCCAGCAGTTTCGGGACTCCTTTATGGGGCTACACCTTC.